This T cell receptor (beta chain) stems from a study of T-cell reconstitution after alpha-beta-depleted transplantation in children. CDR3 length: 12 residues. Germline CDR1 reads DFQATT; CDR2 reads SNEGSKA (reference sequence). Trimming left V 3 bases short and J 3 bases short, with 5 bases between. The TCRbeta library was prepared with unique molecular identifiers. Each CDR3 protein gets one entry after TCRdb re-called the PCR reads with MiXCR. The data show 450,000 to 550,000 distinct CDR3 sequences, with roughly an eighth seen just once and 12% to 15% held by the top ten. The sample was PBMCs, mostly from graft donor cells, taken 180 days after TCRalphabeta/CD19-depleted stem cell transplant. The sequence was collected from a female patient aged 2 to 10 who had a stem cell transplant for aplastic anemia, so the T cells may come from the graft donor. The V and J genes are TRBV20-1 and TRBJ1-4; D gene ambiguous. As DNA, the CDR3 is TGCAGTGCTAGTGGCCCTAATGAAAAACTGTTTTTT. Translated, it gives CSASGPNEKLFF.